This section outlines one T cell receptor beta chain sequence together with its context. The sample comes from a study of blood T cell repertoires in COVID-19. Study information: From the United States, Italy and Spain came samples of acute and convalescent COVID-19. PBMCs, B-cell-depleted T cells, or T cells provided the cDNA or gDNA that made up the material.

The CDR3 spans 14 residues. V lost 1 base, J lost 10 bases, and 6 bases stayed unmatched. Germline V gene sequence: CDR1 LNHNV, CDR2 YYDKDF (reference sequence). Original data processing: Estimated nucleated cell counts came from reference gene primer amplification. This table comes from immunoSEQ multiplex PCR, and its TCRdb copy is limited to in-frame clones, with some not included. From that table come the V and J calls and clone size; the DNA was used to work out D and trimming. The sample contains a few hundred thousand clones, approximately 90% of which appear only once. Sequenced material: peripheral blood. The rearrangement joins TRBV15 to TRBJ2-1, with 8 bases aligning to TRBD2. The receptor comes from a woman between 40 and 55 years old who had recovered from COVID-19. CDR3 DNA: TGTGCCACCAGCAGAGGGAGCGGGAGCTTCGAGCAGTTCTTC. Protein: CATSRGSGSFEQFF.